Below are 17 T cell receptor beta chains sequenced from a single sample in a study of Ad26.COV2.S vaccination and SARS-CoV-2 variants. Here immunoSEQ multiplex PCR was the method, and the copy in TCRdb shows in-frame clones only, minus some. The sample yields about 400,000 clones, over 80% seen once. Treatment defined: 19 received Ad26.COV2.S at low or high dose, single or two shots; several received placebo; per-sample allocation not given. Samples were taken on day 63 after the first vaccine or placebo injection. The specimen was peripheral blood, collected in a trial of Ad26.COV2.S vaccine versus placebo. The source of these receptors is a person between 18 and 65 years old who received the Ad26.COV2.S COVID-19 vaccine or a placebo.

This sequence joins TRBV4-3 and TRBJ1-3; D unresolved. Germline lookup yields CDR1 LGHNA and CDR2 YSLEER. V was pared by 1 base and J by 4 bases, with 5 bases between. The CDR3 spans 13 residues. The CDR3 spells CASSQAPGNTIYF. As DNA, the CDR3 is TGCGCCAGCAGCCAAGCCCCCGGAAACACCATATATTTT.

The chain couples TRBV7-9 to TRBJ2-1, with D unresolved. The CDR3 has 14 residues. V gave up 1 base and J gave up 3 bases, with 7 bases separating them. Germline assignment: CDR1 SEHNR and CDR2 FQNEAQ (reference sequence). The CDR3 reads CASSLESHYNEQFF. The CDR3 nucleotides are TGTGCCAGCAGCTTAGAGTCCCACTACAATGAGCAGTTCTTC.

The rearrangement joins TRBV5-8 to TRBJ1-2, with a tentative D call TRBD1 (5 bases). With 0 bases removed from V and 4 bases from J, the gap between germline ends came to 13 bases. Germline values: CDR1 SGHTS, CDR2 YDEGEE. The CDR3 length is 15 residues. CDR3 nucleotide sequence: TGTGCCAGCAGCTTGGGGGACGGTCTGGCCTATGGCTACACCTTC. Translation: CASSLGDGLAYGYTF.

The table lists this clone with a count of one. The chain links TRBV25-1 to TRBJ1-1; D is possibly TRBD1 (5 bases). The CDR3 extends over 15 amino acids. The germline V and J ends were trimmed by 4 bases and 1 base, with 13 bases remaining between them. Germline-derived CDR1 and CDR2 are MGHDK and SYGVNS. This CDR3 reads CASSVGQNKNTEAFF. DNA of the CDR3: TGTGCCAGCAGTGTGGGGCAGAATAAGAACACTGAAGCTTTCTTT.

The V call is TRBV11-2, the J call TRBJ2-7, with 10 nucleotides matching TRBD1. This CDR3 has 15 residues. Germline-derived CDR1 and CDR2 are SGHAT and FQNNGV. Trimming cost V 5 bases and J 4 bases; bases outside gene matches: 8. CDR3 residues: CASSPGDRGGYEQYF. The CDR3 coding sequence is TGTGCCAGCAGCCCAGGGGACAGGGGCGGATACGAGCAGTACTTC. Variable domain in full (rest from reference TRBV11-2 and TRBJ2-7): EAGVAQSPRYKIIEKRQSVAFWCNPISGHATLYWYQQILGQGPKLLIQFQNNGVVDDSQLPKDRFSAERLKGVDSTLKIQPAKLEDSAVYLCASSPGDRGGYEQYFGPGTRLTVT.

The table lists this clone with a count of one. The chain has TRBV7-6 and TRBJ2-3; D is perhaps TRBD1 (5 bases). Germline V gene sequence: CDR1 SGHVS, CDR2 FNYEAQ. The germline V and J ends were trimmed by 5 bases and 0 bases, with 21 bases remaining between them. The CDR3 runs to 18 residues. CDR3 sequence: CASSPKPGGAGSTDTQYF. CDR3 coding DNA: TGTGCCAGCAGCCCGAAGCCGGGTGGGGCAGGGAGCACAGATACGCAGTATTTT.

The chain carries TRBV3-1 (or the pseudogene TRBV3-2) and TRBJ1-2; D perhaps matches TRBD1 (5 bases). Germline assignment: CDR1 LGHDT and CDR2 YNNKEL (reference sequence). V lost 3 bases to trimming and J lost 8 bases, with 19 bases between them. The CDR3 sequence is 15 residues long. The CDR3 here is CASSHWSGSGLGYTF. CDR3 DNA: TGTGCCAGCAGCCACTGGTCTGGCTCGGGGCTGGGCTACACCTTC.

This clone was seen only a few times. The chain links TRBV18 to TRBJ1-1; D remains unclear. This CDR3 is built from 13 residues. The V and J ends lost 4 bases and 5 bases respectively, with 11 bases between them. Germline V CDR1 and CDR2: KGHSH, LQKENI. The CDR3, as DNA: TGTGCCAGCTCACGGGCGGGGATAACTGAAGCTTTCTTT. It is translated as CASSRAGITEAFF.

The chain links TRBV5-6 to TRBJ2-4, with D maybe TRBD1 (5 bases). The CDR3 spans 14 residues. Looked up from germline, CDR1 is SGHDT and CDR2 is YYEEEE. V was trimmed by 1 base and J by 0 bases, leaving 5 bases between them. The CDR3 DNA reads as TGTGCCAGCAGCTTGAGGGGAGCCAAAAACATTCAGTACTTC. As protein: CASSLRGAKNIQYF.

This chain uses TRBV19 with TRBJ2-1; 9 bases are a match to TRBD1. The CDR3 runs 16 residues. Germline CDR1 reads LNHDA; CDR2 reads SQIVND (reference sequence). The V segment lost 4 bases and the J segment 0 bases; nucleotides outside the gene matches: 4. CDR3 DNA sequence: TGTGCCAGTAGTAAGGGACAGGGAAGCTCCTACAATGAGCAGTTCTTC. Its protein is CASSKGQGSSYNEQFF.

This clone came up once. The DNA for the CDR3 is TGCGCCAGCAGCCAAGATCGGCAGGGGGCGAACACCGGGGAGCTGTTTTTT. This translates into CASSQDRQGANTGELFF. The chain uses TRBV4-3 and TRBJ2-2; 7 nucleotides match TRBD1. This CDR3 spans 17 amino acids. V lost 0 bases to trimming and J lost 0 bases; unmatched junction nucleotides: 4. Per the germline V gene, CDR1 is LGHNA and CDR2 is YSLEER.

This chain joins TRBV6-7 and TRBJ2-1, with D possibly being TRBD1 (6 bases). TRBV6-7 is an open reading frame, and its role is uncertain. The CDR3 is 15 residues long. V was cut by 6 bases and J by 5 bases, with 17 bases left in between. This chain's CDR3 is CASRLNTGPDNEQFF. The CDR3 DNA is TGTGCCAGCAGGCTCAACACAGGGCCTGACAATGAGCAGTTCTTC.

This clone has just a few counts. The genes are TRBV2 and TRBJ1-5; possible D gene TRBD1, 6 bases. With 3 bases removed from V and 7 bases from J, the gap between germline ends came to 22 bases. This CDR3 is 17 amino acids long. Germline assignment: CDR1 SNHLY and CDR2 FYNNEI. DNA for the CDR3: TGTGCCAGCAGTGAGAGCTTCCTTAACAGGGTTGGCCAGCCCCAGCATTTT. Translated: CASSESFLNRVGQPQHF. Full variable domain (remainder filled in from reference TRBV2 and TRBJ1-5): EPEVTQTPSHQVTQMGQEVILRCVPISNHLYFYWYRQILGQKVEFLVSFYNNEISEKSEIFDDQFSVERPDGSNFTLKIRSTKLEDSAMYFCASSESFLNRVGQPQHFGDGTRLSIL.

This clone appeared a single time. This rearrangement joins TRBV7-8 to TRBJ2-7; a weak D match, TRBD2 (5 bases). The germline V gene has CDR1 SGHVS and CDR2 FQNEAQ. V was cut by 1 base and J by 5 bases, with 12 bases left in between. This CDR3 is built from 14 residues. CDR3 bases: TGTGCCAGCAGCTTAGGAGGGCTAGCAGACGAGCAGTACTTC. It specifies CASSLGGLADEQYF.

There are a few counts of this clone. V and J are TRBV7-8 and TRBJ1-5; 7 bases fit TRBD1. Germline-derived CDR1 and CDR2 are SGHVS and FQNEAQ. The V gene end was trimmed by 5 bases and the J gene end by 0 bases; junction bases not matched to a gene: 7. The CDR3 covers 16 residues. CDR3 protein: CASSPGTVNSNQPQHF. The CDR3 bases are TGTGCCAGCAGCCCCGGGACAGTTAATAGCAATCAGCCCCAGCATTTT.

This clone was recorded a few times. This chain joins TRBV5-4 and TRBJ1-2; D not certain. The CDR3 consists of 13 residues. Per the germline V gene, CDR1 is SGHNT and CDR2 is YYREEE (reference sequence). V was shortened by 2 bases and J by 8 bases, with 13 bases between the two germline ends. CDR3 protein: CASSFWPSGGYTF. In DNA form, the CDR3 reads TGTGCCAGCAGCTTCTGGCCCTCCGGCGGCTACACCTTC.

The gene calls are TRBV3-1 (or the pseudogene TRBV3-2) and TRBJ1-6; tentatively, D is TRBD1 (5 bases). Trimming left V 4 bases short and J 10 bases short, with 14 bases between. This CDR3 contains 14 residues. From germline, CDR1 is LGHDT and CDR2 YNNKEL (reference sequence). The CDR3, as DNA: TGTGCCAGCAGCCCTGGTAGGGGTGGCTCACCCCTCCACTTT. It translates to CASSPGRGGSPLHF.